Each of the 9 T cell receptor beta chains below was sequenced from the same sample in a study of T cell responses to AZD1222 COVID-19 vaccine. The method was immunoSEQ multiplex PCR; TCRdb's version includes in-frame clones alone and lacks a portion of them. The repertoire has some 130,000 clones, 90% of them found once; the top ten carry about 7.1%. The sample consisted of peripheral blood, taken on day 0 of AZD1222 vaccination. The receptors come from an adult in good health.

V is TRBV28 and J is TRBJ2-7; TRBD1 matches at 8 bases. CDR1 and CDR2 from the germline V gene are MDHEN and SYDVKM. The V and J ends lost 5 bases and 6 bases, in that order; junction bases with no gene match: 9. CDR3 length: 14 amino acids. This CDR3 reads CASSQPGTGGEQYF. DNA for the CDR3: TGTGCCAGCAGTCAGCCCGGGACAGGAGGCGAGCAGTACTTC.

This chain links TRBV30 with TRBJ1-2; D unresolved. V lost 3 bases and J 7 bases, leaving 12 bases between the germline ends. CDR3 length: 12 residues. Germline lookup yields CDR1 GTSNPN and CDR2 SVGIG (reference sequence). CDR3 region: CAWSPPTGGYTF. In nucleotides, the CDR3 is TGTGCCTGGAGCCCCCCAACGGGTGGCTACACCTTC.

The V call is TRBV18, the J call TRBJ2-7, with D perhaps TRBD1 (6 bases). Per the germline V gene, CDR1 is KGHSH and CDR2 is LQKENI. V lost 6 bases to trimming and J lost 0 bases, with 12 bases between them. This CDR3 is 14 amino acids long. CDR3 amino acids: CASSEQGFSYEQYF. The CDR3 DNA follows: TGTGCCAGCTCGGAACAGGGATTCTCCTACGAGCAGTACTTC. The entire variable domain, with the rest obtained from reference TRBV18 and TRBJ2-7, is as follows: NAGVMQNPRHLVRRRGQEARLRCSPMKGHSHVYWYRQLPEEGLKFMVYLQKENIIDESGMPKERFSAEFPKEGPSILRIQQVVRGDSAAYFCASSEQGFSYEQYFGPGTRLTVT.

The chain recombines TRBV9 with TRBJ2-7; no clear D gene. V was pared by 0 bases and J by 5 bases, with 12 bases between. CDR1 and CDR2 from the germline V gene are SGDLS and YYNGEE. This CDR3 is built from 14 residues. The CDR3 here is CASSVGIGVDEQYF. For the CDR3, the DNA is TGTGCCAGCAGCGTAGGTATAGGCGTGGACGAGCAGTACTTC.

This sequence joins TRBV24-1 and TRBJ2-5; D is unclear. Germline loops: CDR1 KGHDR, CDR2 SFDVKD. The V end lost 3 bases, the J end lost 5 bases, and 15 bases lay between the germline ends. The length of the CDR3 is 15 residues. CDR3 loop: CATSDPKKIEETQYF. The DNA of the CDR3 is TGTGCCACCAGTGATCCTAAGAAAATCGAGGAGACCCAGTACTTC.

Only one count was recorded for this clone. J is TRBJ2-1 and V is TRBV6-2 or TRBV6-3; 12 nucleotides agree with TRBD2. The CDR3 consists of 16 residues. Trimming took 0 bases from V and 8 from J; bases not matched to a gene: 5. In germline, CDR1 is MNHEY, CDR2 SVGEGT. CDR3 amino acids: CASSYSILAGGYEQFF. The CDR3 DNA is TGTGCCAGCAGTTACTCGATCCTAGCGGGGGGGTATGAGCAGTTCTTC.

The chain is built from TRBV30 and TRBJ2-7; no definite D call. The CDR3 is 11 residues long. Trimming left V 2 bases short and J 11 bases short, with 13 bases between. Germline V gene sequence: CDR1 GTSNPN, CDR2 SVGIG (reference sequence). CDR3 region: CAWSLGSRKYF. The CDR3 DNA is TGTGCCTGGAGTCTCGGGTCTCGTAAGTACTTC.

This clone is a singleton in its sample. V gene TRBV29-1 combines with J gene TRBJ1-1; no firm D call. The germline CDR1 and CDR2 sequences are SQVTM and ANQGSEA. Trimming left V 6 bases short and J 7 bases short, with 9 bases between. The length of the CDR3 is 10 residues. CDR3 region: CSVRNLEAFF. In DNA, the CDR3 is TGCAGCGTACGTAACCTTGAAGCTTTCTTT. Drawing the rest from reference TRBV29-1 and TRBJ1-1, the complete variable domain is SAVISQKPSRDICQRGTSLTIQCQVDSQVTMMFWYRQQPGQSLTLIATANQGSEATYESGFVIDKFPISRPNLTFSTLTVSNMSPEDSSIYLCSVRNLEAFFGQGTRLTVV.

The chain uses TRBV28 and TRBJ1-1; 8 bases align to TRBD1. J was trimmed by 2 bases and V by 6 bases; bases with no gene match: 11. The CDR3 consists of 16 residues. Looked up from germline, CDR1 is MDHEN and CDR2 is SYDVKM. CDR3 in amino acids: CASRQAGGDLNTEAFF. The CDR3 DNA follows: TGTGCCAGCAGGCAGGCAGGGGGCGATTTAAACACTGAAGCTTTCTTT.